These T cell receptor beta chains were read from a single sample in a study of shared clonotypes between healthy human individuals. Assay: immunoSEQ multiplex PCR; the TCRdb copy retains only in-frame clones and omits some. The sample lists 450,000 to 600,000 clones; 79% were seen once. The material sequenced was PBMCs. Receptors originate from a woman in her 40s in good health. Some clones in this sample may be carry-over from other donors' samples. Each CDR3 is given with its conserved first and last residue. D genes are given only for firm matches. Part of the rows lack a size; the others show once, few, many or a class for expanded clones.

V gene: TRBV5-1
clone size: once
J gene: TRBJ2-5
D gene: TRBD2
CDR3 protein: CASRPGGAGSGETQYF
CDR3 DNA: TGCGCCAGCCGGCCGGGGGGAGCGGGTTCAGGAGAGACCCAGTACTTC

V gene: TRBV18
clone size: .
J gene: TRBJ2-1
D gene: .
CDR3 protein: CASSPSPGPSSYNEQFF
CDR3 DNA: TGTGCCAGCTCACCATCGCCTGGGCCTAGCTCCTACAATGAGCAGTTCTTC

V gene: TRBV6-5
clone size: once
J gene: TRBJ2-7
D gene: TRBD1
CDR3 protein: CASGGTGSYEQYF
CDR3 DNA: TGTGCCAGCGGGGGGACAGGGTCCTACGAGCAGTACTTC

V gene: TRBV19
clone size: .
J gene: TRBJ2-1
D gene: TRBD2
CDR3 protein: CASSIGPAGGGEQFF
CDR3 DNA: TGTGCCAGTAGTATAGGGCCAGCGGGAGGGGGTGAGCAGTTCTTC

V gene: TRBV29-1
clone size: .
J gene: TRBJ2-3
D gene: .
CDR3 protein: CSVAGVQSTDTQYF
CDR3 DNA: TGCAGCGTTGCCGGGGTCCAATCCACAGATACGCAGTATTTT

V gene: TRBV28
clone size: .
J gene: TRBJ1-1
D gene: .
CDR3 protein: CASSEILAAKNTEAFF
CDR3 DNA: TGTGCCAGCAGCGAGATTCTCGCGGCAAAGAACACTGAAGCTTTCTTT

V gene: TRBV7-9
clone size: .
J gene: TRBJ1-1
D gene: .
CDR3 protein: CASRAAGVPEAFF
CDR3 DNA: TGTGCCAGCAGAGCCGCGGGGGTTCCTGAAGCTTTCTTT

V gene: TRBV7-2
clone size: .
J gene: TRBJ1-3
D gene: .
CDR3 protein: CASSPTSSGNTIYF
CDR3 DNA: TGTGCCAGCAGTCCAACCTCCTCTGGAAACACCATATATTTT

V gene: TRBV5-6
clone size: .
J gene: TRBJ1-2
D gene: TRBD1
CDR3 protein: CASSYTGGYQNYGYTF
CDR3 DNA: TGTGCCAGCAGTTACACAGGGGGCTACCAGAACTATGGCTACACCTTC

V gene: TRBV28
clone size: .
J gene: TRBJ1-1
D gene: TRBD1
CDR3 protein: CASSLSPGGLTEAFF
CDR3 DNA: TGTGCCAGCAGTTTATCTCCAGGGGGGCTCACTGAAGCTTTCTTT

V gene: TRBV29-1
clone size: once
J gene: TRBJ2-6
D gene: .
CDR3 protein: CSVAGVSGANVLTF
CDR3 DNA: TGCAGCGTTGCTGGGGTGTCTGGGGCCAACGTCCTGACTTTC

V gene: TRBV27
clone size: .
J gene: TRBJ1-5
D gene: .
CDR3 protein: CASKVSGSWGQPQHF
CDR3 DNA: TGTGCCAGCAAGGTGTCAGGCTCCTGGGGTCAGCCCCAGCATTTT

V gene: TRBV30
clone size: many
J gene: TRBJ1-2
D gene: .
CDR3 protein: CAWSASLWGYTF
CDR3 DNA: TGTGCCTGGAGTGCCAGTCTATGGGGCTACACCTTC

V gene: TRBV19
clone size: .
J gene: TRBJ2-2
D gene: .
CDR3 protein: CASRPTVTTGELFF
CDR3 DNA: TGTGCCAGTAGGCCGACAGTCACCACCGGGGAGCTGTTTTTT

V gene: TRBV18
clone size: .
J gene: TRBJ1-3
D gene: .
CDR3 protein: CASSPLPGQPRNTIYF
CDR3 DNA: TGTGCCAGCTCACCCCTCCCTGGACAGCCTAGAAACACCATATATTTT

V gene: TRBV7-2
clone size: .
J gene: TRBJ2-1
D gene: .
CDR3 protein: CASSPRSLEQFF
CDR3 DNA: TGTGCCAGCAGCCCTCGTTCCCTTGAGCAGTTCTTC

V gene: TRBV19
clone size: many
J gene: TRBJ1-5
D gene: .
CDR3 protein: CASSIATRGQPQHF
CDR3 DNA: TGTGCCAGTAGTATAGCTACCAGGGGTCAGCCCCAGCATTTT